Below, 20 T cell receptor beta chains from the same sample are listed, as sequenced in a study of blood T cell repertoires in COVID-19. Clones were sequenced by immunoSEQ multiplex PCR, and TCRdb holds only the in-frame ones, with some missing. The table has hundreds of thousands of clones, about 80% seen once. The sample taken for sequencing was peripheral blood. Every receptor here comes from a woman at least 80 years old with acute or convalescent COVID-19.

This clone was found a few times. This chain connects TRBV5-6 to TRBJ1-1; a possible D gene is TRBD1 (5 bases). V shed 6 bases and J shed 4 bases, with 13 bases lying between them. Germline-derived CDR1 and CDR2 are SGHDT and YYEEEE. The CDR3 is 13 residues long. Written as DNA, the CDR3 is TGTGCCAGCAACGGGGGGTCGGGCACTGAAGCTTTCTTT. Translating it yields CASNGGSGTEAFF.

This chain uses TRBV5-1 with TRBJ1-6; TRBD1 agrees at 12 bases. V gave up 4 bases and J gave up 9 bases; unmatched junction bases: 8. This CDR3 is 16 amino acids long. CDR1 is SGHRS, CDR2 YFSETQ, per germline. CDR3 sequence reads: CASSAGTGGAFSPLHF. In nucleotides, the CDR3 is TGCGCCAGCAGCGCGGGGACAGGGGGCGCGTTTTCACCCCTCCACTTT.

V and J are TRBV6-5 and TRBJ1-2; tentatively, D is TRBD1 (5 bases). The CDR3 spans 13 residues. V was pared by 7 bases and J by 3 bases, with 12 bases between. Germline assignment: CDR1 MNHEY and CDR2 SVGAGI. This chain's CDR3 is CASMVGRDYGYTF. The DNA of the CDR3 is TGTGCCAGCATGGTGGGGCGCGACTATGGCTACACCTTC.

The CDR3 here is CASAKDRVLGYEQYF. CDR3 coding DNA: TGTGCCAGTGCCAAGGACAGGGTCTTGGGATACGAGCAGTACTTC. The chain couples TRBV6-1 to TRBJ2-7; 8 bases map to TRBD1. Germline CDR1 is MNHNS and CDR2 is SASEGT. Germline trimming cut 9 bases from V and 4 bases from J; bases unmatched to any gene: 14. This CDR3 region has 15 residues.

The chain has TRBV7-8 and TRBJ1-4, with 7 positions matching TRBD1. Germline lookup yields CDR1 SGHVS and CDR2 FQNEAQ. The CDR3 covers 15 residues. Trimming at V came to 5 bases and at J to 4 bases, leaving 7 bases not matched to a gene. CDR3 sequence (DNA): TGTGCCAGCAGCAAGGGACAGCTCGTTAATGAAAAACTGTTTTTT. It yields the protein CASSKGQLVNEKLFF. The complete variable domain, with remaining parts taken from reference TRBV7-8 and TRBJ1-4, reads GAGVSQSPRYKVAKRGQDVALRCDPISGHVSLFWYQQALGQGPEFLTYFQNEAQLDKSGLPSDRFFAERPEGSVSTLKIQRTQQEDSAVYLCASSKGQLVNEKLFFGSGTQLSVL.

This chain uses TRBV6-5 with TRBJ2-1, with 13 bases lining up with TRBD2. The CDR3 contains 15 residues. Trimming cost V 7 bases and J 8 bases; bases outside gene matches: 8. CDR1 and CDR2 (germline): MNHEY, SVGAGI. The CDR3 coding sequence is TGTGCCAGCAACCTACTAGCGGGAGGGCACCATGAGCAGTTCTTC. Protein: CASNLLAGGHHEQFF.

The chain employs TRBV29-1 and TRBJ1-2; TRBD1 matches at 8 bases. CDR3 length: 12 amino acids. V dropped 5 bases and J dropped 8; count of bases not matched to a gene: 7. The V gene's germline CDR1 is SQVTM and CDR2 ANQGSEA. The CDR3 reads CSVRQGNFGYTF. The CDR3 DNA reads as TGCAGCGTTCGACAGGGGAATTTCGGCTACACCTTC.

The chain links TRBV18 to TRBJ1-3; the D is unclear. The length of the CDR3 is 14 residues. Germline V CDR1 and CDR2: KGHSH, LQKENI. The ends were cut back, 7 bases at V and 3 bases at J, with 13 bases in the middle. CDR3 region: CASFIGGNGNTIYF. The CDR3 nucleotides read TGTGCCAGCTTTATAGGAGGGAATGGAAACACCATATATTTT.

This rearrangement joins TRBV10-3 to TRBJ1-1; TRBD1 might be the D (5 bases). Germline values: CDR1 ENHRY, CDR2 SYGVKD. The CDR3 length is 13 residues. With 6 bases removed from V and 2 bases from J, the gap between germline ends came to 10 bases. The CDR3 sequence: CAISYGQNTEAFF. In DNA form, the CDR3 reads TGTGCCATCAGCTATGGACAAAACACTGAAGCTTTCTTT.

This sequence joins TRBV5-1 and TRBJ2-2, with D possibly being TRBD2 (7 bases). The CDR3 is 14 residues long. Germline values: CDR1 SGHRS, CDR2 YFSETQ. V lost 4 bases and J 7 bases, leaving 14 bases between the germline ends. The CDR3 region has the DNA TGCGCCAGCAGCAGGGGGGGCGAAGTCGGGGAGCTGTTTTTT. As protein: CASSRGGEVGELFF.

This clone occurred once. The CDR3: CASGLRSGVGELFF. Here the CDR3 DNA reads TGTGCTAGTGGTTTACGGAGCGGGGTCGGGGAGCTGTTTTTT. The chain uses TRBV12-5 and TRBJ2-2, with 7 bases that match TRBD2. Trimming at V came to 3 bases and at J to 7 bases, leaving 5 bases not matched to a gene. Germline lookup yields CDR1 LGHNT and CDR2 FRNRAP. The CDR3 length is 14 residues.

The chain links TRBV6-5 to TRBJ2-7; D gene unclear. The CDR3 totals 13 residues. Germline V gives CDR1 MNHEY, CDR2 SVGAGI. V was cut by 6 bases and J by 2 bases, with 11 bases left in between. Here the CDR3 reads CASSLSWPYEQYF. CDR3 sequence (DNA): TGTGCCAGCAGCCTCTCATGGCCCTACGAGCAGTACTTC.

V usage is TRBV11-2 and J usage is TRBJ2-1; D not resolved. V was shortened by 0 bases and J by 3 bases, with 9 bases between the two germline ends. CDR3 length: 15 residues. The germline CDR1 and CDR2 sequences are SGHAT and FQNNGV. The CDR3 sequence is CASSLERQNYNEQFF. CDR3 coding DNA: TGTGCCAGCAGCTTAGAGCGGCAAAACTACAATGAGCAGTTCTTC.

The genes are TRBV7-9 and TRBJ1-5; D ambiguous. With 1 base removed from V and 0 bases from J, the gap between germline ends came to 7 bases. Per germline, CDR1 SEHNR and CDR2 FQNEAQ (reference sequence). The CDR3 loop spans 15 amino acids. CDR3 loop: CASSLGGYSNQPQHF. In DNA form, the CDR3 reads TGTGCCAGCAGCTTAGGAGGGTATAGCAATCAGCCCCAGCATTTT.

The rearrangement uses TRBV19 and TRBJ1-3; D gene unclear. In germline, CDR1 is LNHDA, CDR2 SQIVND (reference sequence). The CDR3 is 17 amino acids. The V gene lost 6 bases and the J gene lost 0 bases, with 18 bases spanning the gap. Here the CDR3 reads CASRKSLRGLSGNTIYF. DNA for the CDR3: TGTGCCAGTAGGAAGTCCCTCCGGGGTCTCTCTGGAAACACCATATATTTT.

The V call is TRBV9, the J call TRBJ1-2; D might be TRBD1 (6 bases). V was trimmed by 5 bases and J by 8 bases, leaving 16 bases between them. Germline V CDR1 and CDR2: SGDLS, YYNGEE. The CDR3 is made up of 13 amino acids. CDR3: CASSSHLQGGYTF. The CDR3 coding sequence is TGTGCCAGCAGTTCTCACCTCCAGGGGGGCTACACCTTC.

In DNA, the CDR3 is TGTGCCAGCAGCGTCACGGGCAGGGATAATTCACCCCTCCACTTT. Encoded protein: CASSVTGRDNSPLHF. This sequence joins TRBV5-6 and TRBJ1-6, with D tentatively TRBD1 (5 bases). CDR1 SGHDT and CDR2 YYEEEE come from the germline V gene. This CDR3 is built from 15 residues. The V end was cut by 4 bases, the J end by 5 bases, with 13 bases between.

The genes are TRBV5-1 and TRBJ1-1, with 8 bases identical to TRBD1. This CDR3 has 15 residues. CDR1 and CDR2 from the germline V gene are SGHRS and YFSETQ. The V gene end was trimmed by 7 bases and the J gene end by 5 bases; junction bases not matched to a gene: 13. CDR3 DNA sequence: TGCGCCAGCGCAGGCCTTCAGGGGGCAGGTACTGAAGCTTTCTTT. It codes for CASAGLQGAGTEAFF. The full variable domain, its missing parts supplied by reference TRBV5-1 and TRBJ1-1, is KAGVTQTPRYLIKTRGQQVTLSCSPISGHRSVSWYQQTPGQGLQFLFEYFSETQRNKGNFPGRFSGRQFSNSRSEMNVSTLELGDSALYLCASAGLQGAGTEAFFGQGTRLTVV.

This rearrangement joins TRBV6-1 to TRBJ1-1; 7 nucleotides match TRBD1. There are 17 residues in the CDR3. Losses at the gene ends were 2 bases for V and 0 bases for J; bases not matched to a gene: 9. Germline CDR1 and CDR2: MNHNS and SASEGT. The CDR3 protein is CASSERWDRKMNTEAFF. The CDR3 nucleotides are TGTGCCAGCAGTGAACGATGGGACAGAAAAATGAACACTGAAGCTTTCTTT.

This CDR3 is CSASGQIGYTF. As DNA, the CDR3 is TGCAGTGCTAGTGGACAGATCGGCTACACCTTC. This chain joins TRBV20-1 and TRBJ1-2; a weak D match, TRBD1 (6 bases). The germline gives CDR1 DFQATT, CDR2 SNEGSKA (reference sequence). The ends were cut back, 3 bases at V and 8 bases at J, with 10 bases in the middle. The length of the CDR3 is 11 residues.